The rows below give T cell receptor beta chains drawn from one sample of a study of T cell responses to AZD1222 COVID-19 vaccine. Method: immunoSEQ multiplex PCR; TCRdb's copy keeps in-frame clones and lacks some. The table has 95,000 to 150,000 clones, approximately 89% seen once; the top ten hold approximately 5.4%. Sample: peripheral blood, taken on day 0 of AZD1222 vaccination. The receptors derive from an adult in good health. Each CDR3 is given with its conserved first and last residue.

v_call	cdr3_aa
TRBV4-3	CASSRSGGGTGTDTQYF
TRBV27	CASGGTATGNTIYF
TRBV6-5	CASNEQGLEQYF
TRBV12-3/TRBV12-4	CASSFVRGPQHF
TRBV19	CASSGRQESYEQYF
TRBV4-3	CASSQDVRTVNTEAFF
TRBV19	CASSPGQGYSGNTIYF
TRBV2	CASSEEVATNEKLFF
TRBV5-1	CASSFTGASTDTQYF
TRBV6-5	CASKLDMSNTEAFF
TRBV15	CATSPQGNTEAFF